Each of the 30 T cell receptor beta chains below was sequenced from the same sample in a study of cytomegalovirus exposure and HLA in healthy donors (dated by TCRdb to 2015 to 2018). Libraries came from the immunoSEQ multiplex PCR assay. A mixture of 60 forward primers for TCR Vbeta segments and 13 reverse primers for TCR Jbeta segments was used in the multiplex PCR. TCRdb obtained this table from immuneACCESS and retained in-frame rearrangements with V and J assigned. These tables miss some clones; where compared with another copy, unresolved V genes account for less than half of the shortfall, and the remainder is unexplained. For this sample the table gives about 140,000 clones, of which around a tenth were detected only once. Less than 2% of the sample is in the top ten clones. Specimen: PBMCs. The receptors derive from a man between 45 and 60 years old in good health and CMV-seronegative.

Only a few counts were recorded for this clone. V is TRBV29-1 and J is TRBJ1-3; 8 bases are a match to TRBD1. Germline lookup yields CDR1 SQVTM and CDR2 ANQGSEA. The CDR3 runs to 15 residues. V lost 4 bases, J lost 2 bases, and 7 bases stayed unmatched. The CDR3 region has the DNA TGCAGCGTTGGATCCGACAGGGGAACTGGAAACACCATATATTTT. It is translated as CSVGSDRGTGNTIYF. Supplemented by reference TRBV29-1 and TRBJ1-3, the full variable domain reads SAVISQKPSRDICQRGTSLTIQCQVDSQVTMMFWYRQQPGQSLTLIATANQGSEATYESGFVIDKFPISRPNLTFSTLTVSNMSPEDSSIYLCSVGSDRGTGNTIYFGEGSWLTVV.

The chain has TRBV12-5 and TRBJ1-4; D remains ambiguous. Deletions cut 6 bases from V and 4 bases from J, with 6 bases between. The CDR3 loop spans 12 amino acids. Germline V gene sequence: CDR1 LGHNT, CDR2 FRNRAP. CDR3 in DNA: TGTGCTAGTGGCCTTATTAATGAAAAACTGTTTTTT. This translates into CASGLINEKLFF. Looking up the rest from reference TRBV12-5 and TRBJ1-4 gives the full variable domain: DARVTQTPRHKVTEMGQEVTMRCQPILGHNTVFWYRQTMMQGLELLAYFRNRAPLDDSGMPKDRFSAEMPDATLATLKIQPSEPRDSAVYFCASGLINEKLFFGSGTQLSVL.

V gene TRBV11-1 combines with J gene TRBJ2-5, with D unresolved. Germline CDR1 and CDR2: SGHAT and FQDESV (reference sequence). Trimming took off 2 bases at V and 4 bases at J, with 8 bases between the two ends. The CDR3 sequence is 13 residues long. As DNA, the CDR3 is TGTGCCAGCAGCTTACAAGTGAGAGAGACCCAGTACTTC. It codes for CASSLQVRETQYF.

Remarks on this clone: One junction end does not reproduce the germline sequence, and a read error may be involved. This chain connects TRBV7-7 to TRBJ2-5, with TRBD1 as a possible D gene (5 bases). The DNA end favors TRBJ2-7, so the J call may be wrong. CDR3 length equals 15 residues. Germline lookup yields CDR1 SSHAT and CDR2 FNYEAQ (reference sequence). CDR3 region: CASSLGSGSTYEQYF. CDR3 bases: TGTGCTAGCAGCTTAGGTTCAGGGTCCACCTACGAGCAGTACTTC.

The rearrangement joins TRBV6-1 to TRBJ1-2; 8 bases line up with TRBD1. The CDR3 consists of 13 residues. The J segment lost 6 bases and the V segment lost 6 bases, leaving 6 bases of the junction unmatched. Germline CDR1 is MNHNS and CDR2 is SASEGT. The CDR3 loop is CASSDRGSDGYTF. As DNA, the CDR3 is TGTGCCAGCAGCGACAGGGGCTCCGATGGCTACACCTTC.

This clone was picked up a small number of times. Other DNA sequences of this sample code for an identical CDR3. The CDR3 spells CASSPDSRTGELFF. CDR3 nucleotide sequence: TGTGCCAGCTCACCGGACAGCCGCACCGGGGAGCTGTTTTTT. The V gene is TRBV18, the J gene TRBJ2-2; a possible D gene is TRBD1 (6 bases). CDR3 length: 14 residues. Per germline, CDR1 KGHSH and CDR2 LQKENI. V lost 3 bases, J lost 4 bases, and 9 bases lay in between.

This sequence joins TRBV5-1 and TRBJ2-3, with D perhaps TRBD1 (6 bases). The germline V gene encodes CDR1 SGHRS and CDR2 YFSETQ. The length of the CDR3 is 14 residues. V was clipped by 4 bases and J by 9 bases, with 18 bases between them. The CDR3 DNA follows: TGCGCCAGCAGCCTAGACGAGGGGCAGGGGACGCAGTATTTT. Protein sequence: CASSLDEGQGTQYF.

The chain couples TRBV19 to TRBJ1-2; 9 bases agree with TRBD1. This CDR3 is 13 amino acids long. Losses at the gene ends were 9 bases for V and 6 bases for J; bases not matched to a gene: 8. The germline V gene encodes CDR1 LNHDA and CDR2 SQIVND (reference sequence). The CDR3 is CASNPGQGHGYTF. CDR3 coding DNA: TGTGCCAGCAATCCGGGACAGGGCCATGGCTACACCTTC.

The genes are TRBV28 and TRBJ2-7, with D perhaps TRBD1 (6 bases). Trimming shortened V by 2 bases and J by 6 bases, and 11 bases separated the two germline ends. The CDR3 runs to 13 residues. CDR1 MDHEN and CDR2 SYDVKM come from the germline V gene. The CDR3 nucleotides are TGTGCCAGCAGTTTAGTTCAGGGGTTCGAGCAGTACTTC. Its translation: CASSLVQGFEQYF.

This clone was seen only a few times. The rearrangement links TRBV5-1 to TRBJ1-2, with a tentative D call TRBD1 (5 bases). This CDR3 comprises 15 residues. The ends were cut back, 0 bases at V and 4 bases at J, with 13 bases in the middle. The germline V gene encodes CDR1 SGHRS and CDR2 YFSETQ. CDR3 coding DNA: TGCGCCAGCAGCTTGGGGACACCGCAGTTCTATGGCTACACCTTC. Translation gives CASSLGTPQFYGYTF.

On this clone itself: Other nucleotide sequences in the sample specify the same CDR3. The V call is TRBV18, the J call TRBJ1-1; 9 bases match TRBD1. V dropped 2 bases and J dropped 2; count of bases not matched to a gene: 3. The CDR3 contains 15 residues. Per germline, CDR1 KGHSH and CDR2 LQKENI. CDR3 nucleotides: TGTGCCAGCTCACCAGAGACAGGGGGAAACACTGAAGCTTTCTTT. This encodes CASSPETGGNTEAFF.

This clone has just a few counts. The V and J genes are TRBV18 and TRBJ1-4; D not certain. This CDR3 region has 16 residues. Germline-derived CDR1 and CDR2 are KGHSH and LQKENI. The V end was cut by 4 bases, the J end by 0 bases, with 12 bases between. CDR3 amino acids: CASSLAGKSTNEKLFF. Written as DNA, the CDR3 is TGTGCCAGCTCACTTGCGGGGAAGTCAACTAATGAAAAACTGTTTTTT.

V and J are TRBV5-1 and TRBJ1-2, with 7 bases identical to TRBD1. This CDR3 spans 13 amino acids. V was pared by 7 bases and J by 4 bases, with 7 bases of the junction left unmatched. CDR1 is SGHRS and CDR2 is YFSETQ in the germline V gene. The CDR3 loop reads CASRREGAYGYTF. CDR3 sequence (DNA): TGCGCCAGCCGCCGCGAGGGGGCCTATGGCTACACCTTC.

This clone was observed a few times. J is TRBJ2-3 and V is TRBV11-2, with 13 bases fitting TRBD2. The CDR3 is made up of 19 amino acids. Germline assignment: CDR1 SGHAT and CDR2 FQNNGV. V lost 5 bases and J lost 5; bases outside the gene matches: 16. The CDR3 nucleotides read TGTGCCAGCAGCCGCTCCGGGACTAGCGGGGCCCCCGGGAGAGATACGCAGTATTTT. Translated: CASSRSGTSGAPGRDTQYF.

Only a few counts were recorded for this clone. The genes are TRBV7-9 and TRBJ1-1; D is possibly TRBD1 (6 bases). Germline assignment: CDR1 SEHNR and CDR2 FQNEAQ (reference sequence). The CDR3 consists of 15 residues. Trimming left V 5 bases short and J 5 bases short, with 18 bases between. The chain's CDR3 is CASSEQGQGITEAFF. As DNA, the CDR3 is TGTGCCAGCAGCGAACAAGGGCAGGGGATTACTGAAGCTTTCTTT.

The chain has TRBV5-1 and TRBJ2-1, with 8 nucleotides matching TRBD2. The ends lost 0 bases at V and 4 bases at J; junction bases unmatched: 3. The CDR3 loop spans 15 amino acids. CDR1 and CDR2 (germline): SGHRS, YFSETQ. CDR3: CASSLDGREYNEQFF. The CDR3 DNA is TGCGCCAGCAGCTTGGACGGGAGGGAGTACAATGAGCAGTTCTTC. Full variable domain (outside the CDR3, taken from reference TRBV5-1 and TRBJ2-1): KAGVTQTPRYLIKTRGQQVTLSCSPISGHRSVSWYQQTPGQGLQFLFEYFSETQRNKGNFPGRFSGRQFSNSRSEMNVSTLELGDSALYLCASSLDGREYNEQFFGPGTRLTVL.

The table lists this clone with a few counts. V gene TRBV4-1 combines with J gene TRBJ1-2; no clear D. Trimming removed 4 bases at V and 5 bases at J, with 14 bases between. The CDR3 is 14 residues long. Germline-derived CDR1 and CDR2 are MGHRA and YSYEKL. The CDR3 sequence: CASSPPGIIYGYTF. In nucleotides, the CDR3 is TGCGCCAGCAGCCCTCCGGGAATCATTTATGGCTACACCTTC.

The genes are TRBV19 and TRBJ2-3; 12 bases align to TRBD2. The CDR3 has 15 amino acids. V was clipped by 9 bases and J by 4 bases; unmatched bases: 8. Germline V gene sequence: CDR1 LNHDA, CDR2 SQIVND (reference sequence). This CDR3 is CASRLAGDSSDTQYF. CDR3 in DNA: TGTGCCAGCCGACTAGCGGGAGATAGTTCAGATACGCAGTATTTT.

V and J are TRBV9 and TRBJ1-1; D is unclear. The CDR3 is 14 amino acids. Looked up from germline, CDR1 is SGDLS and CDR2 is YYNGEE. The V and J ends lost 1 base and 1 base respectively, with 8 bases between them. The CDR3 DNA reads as TGTGCCAGCAGCGTATCACCAGGGAACACTGAAGCTTTCTTT. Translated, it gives CASSVSPGNTEAFF.

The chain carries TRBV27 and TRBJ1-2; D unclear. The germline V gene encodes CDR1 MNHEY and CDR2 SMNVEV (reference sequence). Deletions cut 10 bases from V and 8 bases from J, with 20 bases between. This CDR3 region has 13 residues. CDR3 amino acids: CATRNPLSGGYTF. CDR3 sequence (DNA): TGTGCCACCAGGAATCCCTTGTCAGGAGGCTACACCTTC.

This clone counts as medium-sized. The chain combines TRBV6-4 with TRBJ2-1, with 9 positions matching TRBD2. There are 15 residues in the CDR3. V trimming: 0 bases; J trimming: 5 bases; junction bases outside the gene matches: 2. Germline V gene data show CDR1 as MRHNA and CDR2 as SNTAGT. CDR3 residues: CASSDSRGGHNEQFF. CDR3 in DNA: TGTGCCAGCAGTGACTCGCGGGGGGGCCACAATGAGCAGTTCTTC.

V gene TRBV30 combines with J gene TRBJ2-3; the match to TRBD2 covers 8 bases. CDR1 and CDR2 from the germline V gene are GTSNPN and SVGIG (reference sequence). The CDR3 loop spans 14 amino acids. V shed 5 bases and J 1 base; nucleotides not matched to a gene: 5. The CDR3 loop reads CAWARGGGTDTQYF. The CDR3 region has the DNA TGTGCCTGGGCCCGGGGGGGCGGCACAGATACGCAGTATTTT.

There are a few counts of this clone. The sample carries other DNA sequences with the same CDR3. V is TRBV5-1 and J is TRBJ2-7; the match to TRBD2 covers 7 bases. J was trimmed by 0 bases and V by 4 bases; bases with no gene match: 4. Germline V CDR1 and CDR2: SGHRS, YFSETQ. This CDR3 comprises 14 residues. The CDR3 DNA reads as TGCGCCAGCAGCCTTAGCGGGCGCTCCTACGAGCAGTACTTC. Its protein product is CASSLSGRSYEQYF.

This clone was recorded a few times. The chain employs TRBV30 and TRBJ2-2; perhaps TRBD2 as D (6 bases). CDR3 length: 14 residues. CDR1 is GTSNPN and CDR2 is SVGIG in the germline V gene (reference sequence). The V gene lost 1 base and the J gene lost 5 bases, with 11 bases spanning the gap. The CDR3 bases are TGTGCCTGGAGTGCGGGACTCTGGACCGGGGAGCTGTTTTTT. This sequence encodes CAWSAGLWTGELFF.

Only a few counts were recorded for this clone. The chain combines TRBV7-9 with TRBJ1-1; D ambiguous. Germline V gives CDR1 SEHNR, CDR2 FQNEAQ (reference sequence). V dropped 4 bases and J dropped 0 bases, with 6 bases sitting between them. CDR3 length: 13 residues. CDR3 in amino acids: CASSSPVNTEAFF. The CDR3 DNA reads TGTGCCAGCAGCTCCCCCGTGAACACTGAAGCTTTCTTT.

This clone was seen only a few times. CDR3: CASSESSGGASLTDTQYF. In nucleotides, the CDR3 is TGTGCCAGCAGTGAAAGCAGCGGGGGGGCGTCCCTCACAGATACGCAGTATTTT. The V call is TRBV2, the J call TRBJ2-3, with 10 bases fitting TRBD2. The V gene end was trimmed by 2 bases and the J gene end by 2 bases; junction bases not matched to a gene: 10. The CDR3 has 18 amino acids. The germline CDR1 and CDR2 sequences are SNHLY and FYNNEI.

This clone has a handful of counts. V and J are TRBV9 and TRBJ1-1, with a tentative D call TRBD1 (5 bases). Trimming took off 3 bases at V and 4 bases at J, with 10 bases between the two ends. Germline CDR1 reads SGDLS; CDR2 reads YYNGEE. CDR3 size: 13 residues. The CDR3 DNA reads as TGTGCCAGCAGCGCACAGGATGGCACTGAAGCTTTCTTT. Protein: CASSAQDGTEAFF.

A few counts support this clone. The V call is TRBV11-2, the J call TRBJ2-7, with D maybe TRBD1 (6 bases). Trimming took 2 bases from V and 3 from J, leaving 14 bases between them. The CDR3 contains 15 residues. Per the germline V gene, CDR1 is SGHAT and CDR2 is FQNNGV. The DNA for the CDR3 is TGTGCCAGCAGCTTACAGGGGACGAAAAACTACGAGCAGTACTTC. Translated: CASSLQGTKNYEQYF.

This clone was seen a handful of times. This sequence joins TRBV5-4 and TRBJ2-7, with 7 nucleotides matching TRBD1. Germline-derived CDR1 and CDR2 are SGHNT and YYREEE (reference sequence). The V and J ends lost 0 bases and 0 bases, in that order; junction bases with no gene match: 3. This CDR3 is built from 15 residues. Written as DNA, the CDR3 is TGTGCCAGCAGCTTGGAGAGGGGGCACTCCTACGAGCAGTACTTC. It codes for CASSLERGHSYEQYF. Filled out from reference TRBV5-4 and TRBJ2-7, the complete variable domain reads ETGVTQSPTHLIKTRGQQVTLRCSSQSGHNTVSWYQQALGQGPQFIFQYYREEENGRGNFPPRFSGLQFPNYSSELNVNALELDDSALYLCASSLERGHSYEQYFGPGTRLTVT.

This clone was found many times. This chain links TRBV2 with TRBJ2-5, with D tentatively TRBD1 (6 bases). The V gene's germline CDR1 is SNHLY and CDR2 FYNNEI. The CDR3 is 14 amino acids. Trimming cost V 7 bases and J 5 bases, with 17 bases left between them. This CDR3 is CASKSSRGVETQYF. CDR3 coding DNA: TGTGCCAGCAAGTCTTCCAGGGGAGTGGAGACCCAGTACTTC.